One sample yielded the 9 T cell receptor beta chains listed below, sequenced in a study of T cells in Graves' hyperthyroidism and ophthalmopathy. The source material, RNA transcripts, was used to amplify TCR beta CDR3 regions. TCR CDR3 underwent first-round RT-PCR with the HTBI primer set. TCRdb independently ran MiXCR on the multiplex PCR reads; one entry per CDR3 protein. The profile shows about 260,000 distinct CDR3 sequences, less than 30% of them singletons. The sequenced sample was blood. Receptors were obtained from a man aged 35 to 55 with Graves' hyperthyroidism that later progressed to Graves' ophthalmopathy.

The CDR3 DNA is TGCAGTGCTAGGACCAGGGTTTCGGGCACTGAAGCTTTCTTT. Its protein is CSARTRVSGTEAFF. The V and J genes are TRBV20-1 and TRBJ1-1; TRBD1 might be the D (5 bases). The CDR3 loop spans 14 amino acids. V gave up 3 bases and J gave up 4 bases, with 15 bases separating them. From germline, CDR1 is DFQATT and CDR2 SNEGSKA (reference sequence).

The rearrangement links TRBV20-1 to TRBJ1-6, with D unresolved. Germline values: CDR1 DFQATT, CDR2 SNEGSKA (reference sequence). V dropped 3 bases and J dropped 7 bases, with 13 bases sitting between them. There are 14 residues in the CDR3. CDR3 region: CSASLGFTNSPLHF. The CDR3 DNA follows: TGCAGTGCTAGTTTAGGCTTCACCAATTCACCCCTCCACTTT.

V is TRBV6-1 and J is TRBJ2-5; 9 bases map to TRBD2. CDR1 is MNHNS, CDR2 SASEGT, per germline. The CDR3 extends over 15 amino acids. J gave up 9 bases and V 6 bases, and 14 bases lay outside the gene matches. CDR3 sequence (DNA): TGTGCCAGCAGCAGAAGAGGACTAGCGCGTGGCGCCCAGTACTTC. It is translated as CASSRRGLARGAQYF.

This clonotype was seen many times. The rearrangement links TRBV6-2 or TRBV6-3 to TRBJ1-5, with 9 bases identical to TRBD1. Germline V gives CDR1 MNHEY, CDR2 SVGEGT. The CDR3 is 13 amino acids. V lost 7 bases, J lost 6 bases, and 4 bases stayed unmatched. This CDR3 is CASTGTGSQPQHF. For the CDR3, the DNA is TGTGCCAGCACAGGGACAGGGTCTCAGCCCCAGCATTTT.

Many counts were recorded for this clonotype. The chain is built from TRBV7-2 and TRBJ2-7, with TRBD2 matching over 15 bases. Germline V lookup: CDR1 SGHTA, CDR2 FQGNSA. With V trimmed by 5 bases and J by 3 bases, 5 bases remained unmatched. The CDR3 is 16 amino acids. CDR3 DNA: TGTGCCAGCAGCGGAGAGGGACTAGCGGGAGGCTACGAGCAGTACTTC. Translation: CASSGEGLAGGYEQYF.

This clonotype was detected many times. The chain links TRBV12-3 or TRBV12-4 to TRBJ1-6; 7 nucleotides align to TRBD1. V lost 6 bases, J lost 3 bases, and 8 bases stayed unmatched. CDR3 length equals 16 residues. The CDR3 region has the DNA TGTGCCAGCAGAAAAACCGGGACAGACTATAATTCACCCCTCCACTTT. Protein product: CASRKTGTDYNSPLHF.

This clonotype was counted at least ten times. The J gene is TRBJ1-5, the V gene TRBV11-1; D may be TRBD1 (6 bases). Trimming cost V 6 bases and J 0 bases, with 18 bases left between them. The CDR3 runs 17 residues. Germline CDR1 is SGHAT and CDR2 is FQDESV (reference sequence). CDR3 region: CASRLLGTYYSNQPQHF. As DNA, the CDR3 is TGTGCCAGCAGACTTTTGGGGACATACTATAGCAATCAGCCCCAGCATTTT.

This clonotype was detected many times. The genes are TRBV7-2 and TRBJ2-2; no clear D gene. In germline, CDR1 is SGHTA, CDR2 FQGNSA. CDR3 length equals 11 residues. Deletions cut 1 base from V and 10 bases from J, with 4 bases between. As DNA, the CDR3 is TGTGCCAGCAGCTTAGTTGAGGAGCTGTTTTTT. It specifies CASSLVEELFF.

Only one count was recorded for this clonotype. V is TRBV6-1 and J is TRBJ1-1, with D possibly being TRBD1 (5 bases). Germline CDR1 reads MNHNS; CDR2 reads SASEGT. Between the trimmed V and J ends, which lost 6 bases and 13 bases, there was a span of 21 bases. The CDR3 contains 13 residues. CDR3 sequence reads: CASSLRRPGRGFF. DNA of the CDR3: TGTGCCAGCAGCCTTAGACGGCCGGGAAGGGGTTTCTTT.